A selection of T cell receptor beta chains follows, all from one sample in a study of T cells in Graves' hyperthyroidism and ophthalmopathy. TCRdb passed the multiplex PCR reads through MiXCR, listing each CDR3 protein once. Of 660,000 or so distinct CDR3 sequences listed, nearly 45% are singletons. The sample was peripheral blood or thyroid tissue (not recorded which). The receptors originated from an adult man with Graves' disease, either hyperthyroidism or ophthalmopathy (not recorded which). Both conserved end residues are part of each CDR3. D genes are given only for firm matches. Size is omitted from some rows. Given values are once, few, many or a class for expanded clones.

>TRBV29-1|-|TRBJ1-5|-
TGCAGCCCTGACACGTTAAGCAATCAGCCCCAGCATTTT
CSPDTLSNQPQHF
>TRBV12-3/TRBV12-4|many|TRBJ1-3|-
TGTGCCAGCAGACCCTCTGGAAACACCATATATTTT
CASRPSGNTIYF
>TRBV7-9|-|TRBJ1-2|-
TGTGCCAGCACTTTACCGACAGTAGCCTATGGCTACACCTTC
CASTLPTVAYGYTF
>TRBV10-2|few|TRBJ1-3|-
TGCGCCAGCAGTGTCGCGGGGGAAAACACCATATATTTT
CASSVAGENTIYF
>TRBV5-1|-|TRBJ1-6|-
TGCGCCAGCAGCTTGGATCAGGGAAGAGGGGGTTCCCCCTATAATTCACCCCTCCACTTT
CASSLDQGRGGSPYNSPLHF
>TRBV9|-|TRBJ1-1|-
TGTGCCAGCAGCTTAGGATCGGCAGGGGCCATGAACACTGAAGCTTTCTTT
CASSLGSAGAMNTEAFF
>TRBV7-9|-|TRBJ2-5|-
TGTGCCAGCAGCCGGGGGTCTCCACTGTACCAAGAGACCCAGTACTTC
CASSRGSPLYQETQYF
>TRBV6-1|once|TRBJ2-2|TRBD1
TGTGCCAGCAGTCATACATTCAGGGGGTTTAACACCGGGGAGCTGTTTTTT
CASSHTFRGFNTGELFF
>TRBV29-1|-|TRBJ2-5|-
TGCAGCGCCGTACCTGCAGGGCGAGAGACCCAGTACTTC
CSAVPAGRETQYF
>TRBV11-2|few|TRBJ1-6|-
TGTGCCAGCAGCTTAGATTCGGGGGGGGACACTTCACCCCTCCACTTT
CASSLDSGGDTSPLHF
>TRBV10-3|-|TRBJ1-2|-
TGTGCCATCAGTGAGAGGCAGGGCTATGGCTACACCTTC
CAISERQGYGYTF
>TRBV29-1|-|TRBJ1-5|-
TGCAGCGTTGCAGGGGAACAGCCCCAGCATTTT
CSVAGEQPQHF
>TRBV7-2|many|TRBJ2-2|-
TGTGCCAGCAGCTACATGGACACCGGGGAGCTGTTTTTT
CASSYMDTGELFF
>TRBV9|few|TRBJ1-2|TRBD1
TGTGCCAGCAGCCCATCGGGACAGGATGGCTACACCTTC
CASSPSGQDGYTF
>TRBV20-1|few|TRBJ1-1|-
TGCAGTGCTAGCCAAGGGGGTGTGAACACTGAAGCTTTCTTT
CSASQGGVNTEAFF
>TRBV19|few|TRBJ1-3|-
TGTGCCAGTAGTATATCTACAGACTTCACTGGAAACACCATATATTTT
CASSISTDFTGNTIYF
>TRBV12-3/TRBV12-4|-|TRBJ2-7|-
TGTGCCAGCAGATACGGGACACACACCTCCTACGAGCAGTACTTC
CASRYGTHTSYEQYF
>TRBV10-3|-|TRBJ2-6|-
TGTGCCAGCAGTTACTCGATGACGGCCCCAGGGGCCAACGTCCTGACTTTC
CASSYSMTAPGANVLTF
>TRBV7-2|-|TRBJ1-2|-
TGTGCCAGCAGCCCGCCGCGCCGCTATGGCTACACCTTC
CASSPPRRYGYTF
>TRBV7-8|few|TRBJ2-7|TRBD1
TGTGCCAGCAGCCAAGATCCCACAGGGGGCTACGAGCAGTACTTC
CASSQDPTGGYEQYF
>TRBV7-8|-|TRBJ2-5|TRBD2
TGTGCCAGTCACCTAGCGGGAGGGCCCCGGGAGACCCAGTACTTC
CASHLAGGPRETQYF
>TRBV2|many|TRBJ2-7|-
TGTGCCAGCAGTGAAGCGCTTGGCGGCTACGAGCAGTACTTC
CASSEALGGYEQYF
>TRBV7-8|-|TRBJ1-1|TRBD1
TGTGCCAGCAGCTTCCGGGACAGGGGGGCAGTACGGACTGAAGCTTTCTTT
CASSFRDRGAVRTEAFF
>TRBV6-4|few|TRBJ1-4|-
TGTGCCAGCAGTACCCCGAACAATGAAAAACTGTTTTTT
CASSTPNNEKLFF
>TRBV15|many|TRBJ1-4|-
TGTGCCACCAGCAGAGATCAGGGTAATGAAAAACTGTTTTTT
CATSRDQGNEKLFF
>TRBV25-1|-|TRBJ1-2|TRBD1
TGTGCCAACAGTGACGAGGGACAGGAGGGAGCCAACTATGGCTACACCTTC
CANSDEGQEGANYGYTF
>TRBV20-1|-|TRBJ2-5|TRBD1
TGCAGTGCTAGAGGTGCGGACAGGGTTGAGACCCAGTACTTC
CSARGADRVETQYF
>TRBV10-2|-|TRBJ1-6|TRBD1
TGTGCCAGCAGTGAAATGGACAGGGGAAATTCACCCCTCCACTTT
CASSEMDRGNSPLHF
>TRBV4-1|few|TRBJ1-6|-
TGCGCCAGCAGCCCCCAGGGAGTAGCTAATTCACCCCTCCACTTT
CASSPQGVANSPLHF
>TRBV7-9|many|TRBJ1-2|-
TGTGCCAGCAGCCCTGATCCTTATGGCTACACCTTC
CASSPDPYGYTF
>TRBV29-1|-|TRBJ1-2|-
TGCAGCGTTGAAGGGTGGGGCGGTAACTATGGCTACACCTTC
CSVEGWGGNYGYTF
>TRBV7-9|-|TRBJ1-5|-
TGTGCCAGCAGTGAGGGACGGAGCACTGGCAAGCATTTT
CASSEGRSTGKHF
>TRBV20-1|few|TRBJ2-7|TRBD2
TGCAGTGCTAGTGCCGGGACTAGAGGTCCCGAGCAGTACTTC
CSASAGTRGPEQYF
>TRBV20-1|few|TRBJ1-1|-
TGCAGTGCGGCTGGACATTCCATGAACACTGAAGCTTTCTTT
CSAAGHSMNTEAFF
>TRBV11-1|-|TRBJ1-1|-
TGTGCCAGCAGCTTACTACGGACAGCCCTAGGGAACACTGAAGCTTTCTTT
CASSLLRTALGNTEAFF
>TRBV7-2|-|TRBJ1-1|TRBD1
TGTGCCAGCAGCTTTTACAGGGGCGGGGAAGCTTTCTTT
CASSFYRGGEAFF
>TRBV29-1|many|TRBJ1-5|-
TGCAGCGTTGCCCGGGCACGGAATCAGCCCCAGCATTTT
CSVARARNQPQHF
>TRBV12-3/TRBV12-4|few|TRBJ1-1|-
TGTGCCAGCAGTTTGGATTGGGTGAATGCTTTCTTT
CASSLDWVNAFF
>TRBV2|-|TRBJ1-3|-
TGTGCCAGCAGTGCGGCGGGGGGTTACACCATATATTTT
CASSAAGGYTIYF
>TRBV9|many|TRBJ1-4|-
TGCGCCAGCAGCGACAGTGGTAATGAAAAACTGTTTTTT
CASSDSGNEKLFF
>TRBV10-3|-|TRBJ1-2|-
TGTGCCATCAGTGATCAGGGACGTGATGGCTACACCTTC
CAISDQGRDGYTF
>TRBV10-3|-|TRBJ2-5|TRBD1
TGTGCCATCAGTGCCCCGGCAGGGGGTGGGGAGACCCAGTACTTC
CAISAPAGGGETQYF
>TRBV7-9|many|TRBJ2-5|TRBD1
TGTGCCAGCAGCCCAGATCCGGGACAGGGCTGGAAGCAAGAGACCCAGTACTTC
CASSPDPGQGWKQETQYF
>TRBV7-2|-|TRBJ1-6|-
TGTGCCAGCAAGGGATCCTATAATTCACCCCTCCACTTT
CASKGSYNSPLHF
>TRBV2|few|TRBJ2-2|TRBD2
TGTGCCAGCAGTCCGGGACTAGCGGGGGTCACCGGGGAGCTGTTTTTT
CASSPGLAGVTGELFF
>TRBV7-6|-|TRBJ2-5|-
TGTGCCAGCAGCGGGGACTGGCAGACCCAGTACTTC
CASSGDWQTQYF
>TRBV2|many|TRBJ1-5|TRBD1
TGTGCCAGCAGTGAGGCAGGGGGTTACAATCAGCCCCAGCATTTT
CASSEAGGYNQPQHF